Following are 6 T cell receptor beta chains from one sample sequenced in a study of T-cell reconstitution after alpha-beta-depleted transplantation in children. Construction of the TCRbeta library involved unique molecular identifiers. TCRdb re-called the PCR reads with MiXCR, one entry per CDR3 protein. The profile shows about 540,000 distinct CDR3 sequences, 25% to 30% of them singletons. The sample consisted of PBMCs, taken before TCRalphabeta/CD19-depleted stem cell transplant. These receptors were collected from a boy under three years old with Wiskott-Aldrich syndrome, due to receive a stem cell transplant.

The table lists this clonotype with a few counts. The V gene is TRBV7-6, the J gene TRBJ1-5, with 7 bases lining up with TRBD1. V lost 0 bases, J lost 7 bases, and 9 bases stayed unmatched. This CDR3 region has 16 residues. Per germline, CDR1 SGHVS and CDR2 FNYEAQ. The CDR3 nucleotides are TGTGCCAGCAGCTTAGCGGGGGACAGTCTGGGGCAGCCCCAGCATTTT. Its protein product is CASSLAGDSLGQPQHF.

The sample holds a few counts of this clonotype. The J gene is TRBJ2-1, the V gene TRBV5-1; 9 bases fit TRBD2. The germline gives CDR1 SGHRS, CDR2 YFSETQ. The CDR3 covers 15 residues. V was pared by 4 bases and J by 5 bases, with 7 bases of the junction left unmatched. The CDR3 DNA reads TGCGCCAGCAGCGGGGGCCTAGCGGGACACAATGAGCAGTTCTTC. Translating it yields CASSGGLAGHNEQFF. The whole variable domain, filled in from reference TRBV5-1 and TRBJ2-1, reads KAGVTQTPRYLIKTRGQQVTLSCSPISGHRSVSWYQQTPGQGLQFLFEYFSETQRNKGNFPGRFSGRQFSNSRSEMNVSTLELGDSALYLCASSGGLAGHNEQFFGPGTRLTVL.

V is TRBV20-1 and J is TRBJ2-1; TRBD2 matches 13 bases. Germline CDR1 reads DFQATT; CDR2 reads SNEGSKA (reference sequence). V was clipped by 3 bases and J by 7 bases; unmatched bases: 6. The CDR3 is made up of 15 amino acids. Written as DNA, the CDR3 is TGCAGTGCTAGCCGGGGACTAGCGGGACAGAATGAGCAGTTCTTC. Amino acid sequence: CSASRGLAGQNEQFF.

This chain uses TRBV29-1 with TRBJ2-1; D is unclear. V was pared by 4 bases and J by 13 bases, with 14 bases between. Germline V gene sequence: CDR1 SQVTM, CDR2 ANQGSEA. The length of the CDR3 is 11 residues. The CDR3 spells CSVGKQKGQFF. The CDR3 DNA follows: TGCAGCGTTGGGAAACAGAAGGGACAGTTCTTC.

This chain connects TRBV5-1 to TRBJ1-2, with TRBD1 matching 7 bases. Per the germline V gene, CDR1 is SGHRS and CDR2 is YFSETQ. V gave up 7 bases and J gave up 5 bases; unmatched junction bases: 5. This CDR3 is 12 amino acids long. This CDR3 reads CASREGAYGYTF. The CDR3 nucleotides are TGCGCCAGCCGGGAGGGGGCTTATGGCTACACCTTC.

This clonotype has just a few counts. The rearrangement uses TRBV5-1 and TRBJ1-4, with 8 bases identical to TRBD1. CDR1 SGHRS and CDR2 YFSETQ come from the germline V gene. The CDR3 runs to 13 residues. The V segment lost 2 bases and the J segment 8 bases; nucleotides outside the gene matches: 2. CDR3 in amino acids: CASSLYRGEKLFF. DNA for the CDR3: TGCGCCAGCAGCTTATACAGGGGGGAAAAACTGTTTTTT. Full variable domain (outside the CDR3, taken from reference TRBV5-1 and TRBJ1-4): KAGVTQTPRYLIKTRGQQVTLSCSPISGHRSVSWYQQTPGQGLQFLFEYFSETQRNKGNFPGRFSGRQFSNSRSEMNVSTLELGDSALYLCASSLYRGEKLFFGSGTQLSVL.